The T cell receptor (beta chain) described here comes from a study of vaccination and CD4 T cells after COVID-19 (dated by TCRdb to 2022 to 2024). Some background on the complete study: Every convalescent patient had a positive nasal swab PCR test for SARS-CoV-2, with mild disease in roughly ten patients and severe disease in one. In the convalescent cohort there were six males and four females, among whom were two Hispanic individuals, seven Caucasians, two Asians and one multiracial person. Participants got two doses of the Pfizer-BioNTech BNT162b2 vaccine (n=8) or two doses of the Moderna mRNA-1273 vaccine (n=2). Post-COVID blood samples were collected from convalescent patients a median of roughly 100 days after diagnosis, with a range of about 30 to 161 days. Post-vaccine blood samples were taken a median of about 72 days after the second vaccine dose, with a range of roughly 13 to 250 days. Overlapping spike peptide pools from SARS-CoV-2 and from the common cold coronaviruses HCoV-NL63, HCoV-OC43 and HCoV-229E were used as culture stimuli. As controls, cultures received a CEFX viral epitope pool (the positive control), an HIV-1 Nef peptide pool (the negative control), or no peptide at all. In 10 COVID-19 convalescent patients and a handful of infection-naive healthy vaccine recipients, the spike-specific CD4+ TCR repertoire before mRNA vaccination was compared with the repertoire after mRNA vaccination. Broader findings and caveats from the paper: The median count of SARS-CoV-2-reactive clonotypes went up from roughly 21 after infection to 38 after vaccination, although the change was not significant. Nearly all vaccine-specific clones in convalescent patients (304 of 307) were mono-reactive for SARS-CoV-2 spike rather than cross-reactive with common cold coronaviruses. The number of convalescent patients in the study was relatively small, and the study did not examine early timepoints following natural infection. Among convalescent patients, a median about 90% of the SARS-CoV-2-reactive clones seen after vaccination appeared only after vaccination, which suggests priming specific to the vaccine.

Comments on this clonotype: This clone's antigen is unknown. No quality values exist for individual bases; no much larger clone is one base distant.

Its CDR3 holds 15 amino acids, cysteine through phenylalanine. The sequence is cut down to CDR3 DNA, 45 bases in frame from base 1. Trimming removed 5 bases from V and 2 bases from J, leaving 15 bases between the germline ends. CDR1 and CDR2 are read off the germline V gene as SGHVS and FNYEAQ. To prepare the library, PCR was applied. DNA from cultured CD4+ T cells underwent TCR sequencing with the Oncomine TCR Beta short-read assay at the Johns Hopkins FTIC core. The QIAamp micro DNA kit was used to extract genomic DNA from the cultured CD4+ T cells. Oncomine TCR Beta libraries from cultured CD4+ T cells were pooled with unique dual indexes and sequenced on an Illumina iSeq 100. Per the source publication's procedure: Non-productive sequences were filtered out, and CDR3s that did not start with C, did not end with F or W, or were shorter than 7 amino acids were discarded. Antigen-specific clonotypes were identified using the MANAFEST web application through comparison of peptide-stimulated wells with reference and other culture wells. To be called positive, a clone needed an FDR below 0.05, an odds ratio above 5, and a productive frequency above 0.1% in at least two of three replicate wells. Clonotypes that were significantly expanded in both SARS-CoV-2 spike wells and at least one common cold coronavirus spike condition were defined as cross-reactive. Levenshtein distances (stringdist) and unrooted phylogenetic trees (ape) in R version 3.6.1 were used to assess CDR3 homology. TCRdb reprocessed the public reads (quality trimming at Q25 with fastp, clone calling with MiXCR) and kept in-frame beta chains. CDR3 protein sequences are deduplicated, and each keeps its most common genes and DNA. TCRdb assigned the V and J calls; the authors' analysis was not used. Counted in this sample were some 25,000 distinct CDR3 sequences; about 60% of them appeared once. The top ten hold 7.8% of the sample.

The treatment or condition label for this specimen denotes: approximately 10-day PBMC culture with coronavirus spike peptide pools or control peptides (ViraFEST assay). To expand antigen-specific T cells with peptide pools and then pick out the expanded clonotypes through TCR sequencing, the study relied on the ViraFEST assay. The convalescent patients' positive SARS-CoV-2 PCR tests fell between March and December 2020, which was before the Alpha, Beta and Delta variants emerged in the United States. Each well held 2.2 million or so PBMCs cultured in IMDM containing around 5% human AB serum and approximately 10 IU/ml IL-2, with 8.5 to 10 ug/ml peptide pools added. Half of the culture medium was replaced with fresh IL-2-containing medium on days 3 and 7. Once the cells had been in culture for roughly 11 days, the EasySep CD4+ T cell isolation kit was used to isolate CD4+ T cells by negative selection. Ficoll-Paque Plus gradient centrifugation was used to isolate PBMCs from whole blood, and the isolated PBMCs were then either used fresh or cryopreserved at -140C. In general, triplicate wells were set up for every culture condition.

Sequencing was carried out using CD4+ T cells from blood, cultured in vitro. The V and J segments used are TRBV7-6 and TRBJ1-1, with TRBD1 as a weak D call on 6 bases. This TCR was recovered from a human donor who had recovered from COVID-19. The CDR3 protein is CASSRQQGRNTEAFF. The sequence in DNA is TGTGCCAGCAGCCGCCAACAGGGTCGAAACACTGAAGCTTTCTTT. Reference TRBV7-6 and TRBJ1-1 genes cover what lies past the CDR3, so the full variable domain is GAGVSQSPRYKVTKRGQDVALRCDPISGHVSLYWYRQALGQGPEFLTYFNYEAQQDKSGLPNDRFSAERPEGSISTLTIQRTEQRDSAMYRCASSRQQGRNTEAFFGQGTRLTVV.